A single sample gave rise to the 11 T cell receptor beta chains below, sequenced in a study of T cell responses to AZD1222 COVID-19 vaccine. Libraries were prepared by immunoSEQ multiplex PCR; TCRdb keeps only in-frame clonotypes and omits some of them. Of around 97,000 clones listed, roughly 87% were seen once; the top ten hold 4% to 5.5%. Material: peripheral blood, obtained on day 0 of AZD1222 vaccination. These receptors were obtained from an adult in good health.

The table lists this clone with a count of one. The genes are TRBV6-5 and TRBJ2-2; 12 bases are a match to TRBD2. Germline V gene sequence: CDR1 MNHEY, CDR2 SVGAGI. The CDR3 runs 15 residues. Trimming took 8 bases from V and 5 from J; bases not matched to a gene: 6. CDR3 bases: TGTGCCAGCTCCCCCGGACTAGCGGGGACCGGGGAGCTGTTTTTT. It codes for CASSPGLAGTGELFF.

The chain has TRBV4-1 and TRBJ1-3; D gene uncertain. From germline, CDR1 is MGHRA and CDR2 YSYEKL. V lost 1 base and J 1 base, leaving 5 bases between the germline ends. The CDR3 loop spans 14 amino acids. CDR3 nucleotide sequence: TGCGCCAGCAGCCAAGGTCTTTCTGGAAACACCATATATTTT. This sequence encodes CASSQGLSGNTIYF.

J is TRBJ1-1 and V is TRBV15; perhaps TRBD1 as D (5 bases). V was cut by 0 bases and J by 6 bases, with 14 bases left in between. Germline V lookup: CDR1 LNHNV, CDR2 YYDKDF (reference sequence). The length of the CDR3 is 15 residues. The CDR3 reads CATSRDQGTRPEAFF. CDR3 DNA sequence: TGTGCCACCAGCAGAGATCAGGGAACAAGGCCTGAAGCTTTCTTT.

This sequence joins TRBV3-1 (or the pseudogene TRBV3-2) and TRBJ1-5, with 9 positions matching TRBD1. V lost 5 bases, J lost 3 bases, and 8 bases stayed unmatched. Germline values: CDR1 LGHDT, CDR2 YNNKEL (reference sequence). The CDR3 extends over 16 amino acids. As DNA, the CDR3 is TGTGCCAGCAGCGAAGGATGGACAGGGGACAATCAGCCCCAGCATTTT. Translating it yields CASSEGWTGDNQPQHF.

The rearrangement uses TRBV2 and TRBJ1-1, with TRBD1 matching over 7 bases. The J segment lost 7 bases and the V segment lost 11 bases, leaving 10 bases of the junction unmatched. From germline, CDR1 is SNHLY and CDR2 FYNNEI. The CDR3 contains 12 residues. The CDR3 is CAGRQGMGEAFF. CDR3 coding DNA: TGTGCCGGGAGACAGGGCATGGGTGAAGCTTTCTTT.

This clone was seen just once. The genes are TRBV4-1 and TRBJ1-3, with D uncertain. V lost 2 bases and J 1 base, leaving 15 bases between the germline ends. The length of the CDR3 is 17 residues. CDR1 is MGHRA and CDR2 is YSYEKL in the germline V gene. The CDR3 nucleotides read TGCGCCAGCAGCCAAATGGGCAAAGAGAGATCTGGAAACACCATATATTTT. Translated, it gives CASSQMGKERSGNTIYF.

CDR3 in amino acids: CASSQGTIGQPQHF. The CDR3 DNA follows: TGCGCCAGCAGCCAAGGGACGATCGGGCAGCCCCAGCATTTT. This chain joins TRBV4-1 and TRBJ1-5; D is uncertain. Trimming left V 1 base short and J 7 bases short, with 11 bases between. This CDR3 has 14 amino acids. Looked up from germline, CDR1 is MGHRA and CDR2 is YSYEKL.

The chain is built from TRBV4-1 and TRBJ1-2; maybe TRBD1 (6 bases). The CDR3 spans 15 residues. Germline loops: CDR1 MGHRA, CDR2 YSYEKL. Trimming cost V 2 bases and J 9 bases, with 19 bases left between them. The CDR3 sequence: CASSQNPRQGTSYTF. For the CDR3, the DNA is TGCGCCAGCAGCCAAAACCCCCGGCAGGGGACTAGCTACACCTTC.

The rearrangement links TRBV5-6 to TRBJ2-7, with a possible D match to TRBD2 (5 bases). Germline CDR1 reads SGHDT; CDR2 reads YYEEEE. V was cut by 2 bases and J by 3 bases, with 12 bases left in between. CDR3 length: 14 amino acids. Written as DNA, the CDR3 is TGTGCCAGCAGCTTCCCGGGGTCGAACTACGAGCAGTACTTC. It codes for CASSFPGSNYEQYF.

The CDR3 nucleotides are TGTGCCACCGGACAGGCCTCCGTCACCGGGGAGCTGTTTTTT. Encoded protein: CATGQASVTGELFF. The chain couples TRBV6-5 to TRBJ2-2; TRBD1 matches 7 bases. The germline V gene has CDR1 MNHEY and CDR2 SVGAGI. Trimming at V came to 10 bases and at J to 4 bases, leaving 9 bases not matched to a gene. The CDR3 sequence is 14 residues long.

This chain uses TRBV3-1 (or the pseudogene TRBV3-2) with TRBJ1-2; 10 bases match TRBD1. Per the germline V gene, CDR1 is LGHDT and CDR2 is YNNKEL (reference sequence). The CDR3 is made up of 17 amino acids. The trim removed 1 base at V and 1 base at J, leaving 6 bases unmatched. For the CDR3, the DNA is TGTGCCAGCAGCCAAGCCTGGGACAGGGGAAATAACTATGGCTACACCTTC. Amino acids: CASSQAWDRGNNYGYTF.